The 10 T cell receptor beta chains below come from one sample, sequenced in a study of identifying expanded T cells in peripheral blood. The method was immunoSEQ multiplex PCR; TCRdb's version includes in-frame clones alone and lacks a portion of them. The sample consists of under 120,000 clones, about 89% of them appearing once. The material sequenced was blood. The origin of the receptors is a person aged 18 to 70 in good health.

J is TRBJ1-5 and V is TRBV27; possibly TRBD1 for D (5 bases). The CDR3 is 14 residues long. Germline V CDR1 and CDR2: MNHEY, SMNVEV (reference sequence). V gave up 5 bases and J gave up 6 bases, with 14 bases separating them. For the CDR3, the DNA is TGTGCCAGCAGTGTAAGGGGTCCCACTCAGCCCCAGCATTTT. Amino acid sequence: CASSVRGPTQPQHF.

V gene TRBV28 combines with J gene TRBJ1-3; 7 bases agree with TRBD1. The germline gives CDR1 MDHEN, CDR2 SYDVKM. The V gene end was trimmed by 7 bases and the J gene end by 0 bases; junction bases not matched to a gene: 12. The CDR3 loop spans 17 amino acids. The CDR3 bases are TGTGCCAGCAATCCATCGACAGGGCCAAGCTCTGGAAACACCATATATTTT. It yields the protein CASNPSTGPSSGNTIYF.

This chain uses TRBV6-5 with TRBJ1-6; tentatively, D is TRBD1 (5 bases). V was shortened by 8 bases and J by 5 bases, with 10 bases between the two germline ends. The CDR3 has 13 amino acids. CDR1 and CDR2 from the germline V gene are MNHEY and SVGAGI. The CDR3 DNA reads TGTGCCAGCGGGGTCAGGGATAATTCACCCCTCCACTTT. This translates into CASGVRDNSPLHF.

The rearrangement joins TRBV6-5 to TRBJ1-2, with D hard to call. This CDR3 has 16 amino acids. CDR1 MNHEY and CDR2 SVGAGI come from the germline V gene. The V end was cut by 4 bases, the J end by 2 bases, with 17 bases between. Here the CDR3 DNA reads TGTGCCAGCAGTTCCCAGATGTCGGGAGGGAACTATGGCTACACCTTC. Amino acid sequence: CASSSQMSGGNYGYTF.

V usage is TRBV18 and J usage is TRBJ2-1; D might be TRBD2 (5 bases). Between the trimmed V and J ends, which lost 2 bases and 5 bases, there was a span of 13 bases. Germline CDR1 and CDR2: KGHSH and LQKENI. The CDR3 is 15 amino acids. The CDR3 region is CASSPGGSRNNEQFF. The CDR3 nucleotides are TGTGCCAGCTCACCAGGTGGGAGTCGAAACAATGAGCAGTTCTTC.

Concerning this clone itself: This sample also contains other DNA sequences that code for the same CDR3. The rearrangement uses TRBV7-2 and TRBJ2-7, with 7 nucleotides matching TRBD2. CDR1 is SGHTA and CDR2 is FQGNSA in the germline V gene. The CDR3 is 14 residues long. The V gene end was trimmed by 6 bases and the J gene end by 7 bases; junction bases not matched to a gene: 12. The CDR3 DNA reads as TGTGCCAGCAGGCCCCTGGGAGGGTCCCCTGAGCAGTACTTC. It codes for CASRPLGGSPEQYF.

The V call is TRBV9, the J call TRBJ1-2, with 9 positions matching TRBD1. The germline V gene encodes CDR1 SGDLS and CDR2 YYNGEE. V lost 4 bases to trimming and J lost 0 bases; unmatched junction nucleotides: 10. This CDR3 region has 17 residues. In DNA form, the CDR3 reads TGTGCCAGCAGCCCCTTCGGGACAGGGCTCACTAACTATGGCTACACCTTC. Translated, it gives CASSPFGTGLTNYGYTF.

The chain uses TRBV15 and TRBJ1-4; D remains ambiguous. Per germline, CDR1 LNHNV and CDR2 YYDKDF (reference sequence). Trimming took off 0 bases at V and 6 bases at J, with 11 bases between the two ends. The CDR3 is 15 amino acids. In nucleotides, the CDR3 is TGTGCCACCAGCAGAGATGGAGAGCCCTATGAAAAACTGTTTTTT. Amino acid sequence: CATSRDGEPYEKLFF. The full variable domain, its missing parts supplied by reference TRBV15 and TRBJ1-4, is DAMVIQNPRYQVTQFGKPVTLSCSQTLNHNVMYWYQQKSSQAPKLLFHYYDKDFNNEADTPDNFQSRRPNTSFCFLDIRSPGLGDTAMYLCATSRDGEPYEKLFFGSGTQLSVL.

The chain employs TRBV9 and TRBJ1-3, with D possibly matching TRBD1 (6 bases). The germline gives CDR1 SGDLS, CDR2 YYNGEE. V lost 2 bases, J lost 3 bases, and 9 bases lay in between. The CDR3 loop spans 14 amino acids. The CDR3 sequence: CASSVAGDGNTIYF. For the CDR3, the DNA is TGTGCCAGCAGCGTCGCAGGGGATGGAAACACCATATATTTT.

The chain recombines TRBV11-2 with TRBJ2-3; a possible D gene is TRBD1 (5 bases). The germline V gene has CDR1 SGHAT and CDR2 FQNNGV. This CDR3 region has 14 residues. Between the trimmed V and J ends, which lost 5 bases and 1 base, there was a span of 10 bases. CDR3 in amino acids: CASSRVGGTDTQYF. CDR3 nucleotide sequence: TGTGCCAGCAGCCGAGTAGGGGGCACAGATACGCAGTATTTT.